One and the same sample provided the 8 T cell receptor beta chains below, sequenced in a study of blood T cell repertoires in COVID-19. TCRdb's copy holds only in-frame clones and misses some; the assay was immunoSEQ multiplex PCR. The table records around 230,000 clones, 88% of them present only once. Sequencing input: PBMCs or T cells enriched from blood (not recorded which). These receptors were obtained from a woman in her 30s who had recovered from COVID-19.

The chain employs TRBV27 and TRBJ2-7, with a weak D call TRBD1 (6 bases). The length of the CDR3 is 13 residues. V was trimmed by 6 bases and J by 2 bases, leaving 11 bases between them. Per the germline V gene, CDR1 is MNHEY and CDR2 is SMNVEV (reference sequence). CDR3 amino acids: CASSVTGPYEQYF. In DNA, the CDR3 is TGTGCCAGCAGCGTGACAGGTCCCTACGAGCAGTACTTC.

The CDR3, as DNA: TGTGCCAGTACGGCGTCGACGGGTAGTTCGAACTATGGCTACACCTTC. This translates into CASTASTGSSNYGYTF. The rearrangement uses TRBV19 and TRBJ1-2; D gene uncertain. Germline loops: CDR1 LNHDA, CDR2 SQIVND (reference sequence). V lost 7 bases, J lost 2 bases, and 20 bases lay in between. This CDR3 region has 16 residues.

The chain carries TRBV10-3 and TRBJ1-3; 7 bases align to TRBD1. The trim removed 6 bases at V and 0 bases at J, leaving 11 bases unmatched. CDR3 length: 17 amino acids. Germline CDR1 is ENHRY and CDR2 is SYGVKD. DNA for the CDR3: TGTGCCATCAGCGACGGGACAGCCTTTTTCTCTGGAAACACCATATATTTT. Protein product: CAISDGTAFFSGNTIYF.

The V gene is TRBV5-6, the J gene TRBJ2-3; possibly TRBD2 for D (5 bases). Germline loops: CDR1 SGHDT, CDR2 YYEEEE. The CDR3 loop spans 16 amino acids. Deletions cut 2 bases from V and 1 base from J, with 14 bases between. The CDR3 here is CASSFIRGWGTDTQYF. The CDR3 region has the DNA TGTGCCAGCAGCTTCATACGAGGGTGGGGCACAGATACGCAGTATTTT. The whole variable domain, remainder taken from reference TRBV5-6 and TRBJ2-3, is DAGVTQSPTHLIKTRGQQVTLRCSPKSGHDTVSWYQQALGQGPQFIFQYYEEEERQRGNFPDRFSGHQFPNYSSELNVNALLLGDSALYLCASSFIRGWGTDTQYFGPGTRLTVL.

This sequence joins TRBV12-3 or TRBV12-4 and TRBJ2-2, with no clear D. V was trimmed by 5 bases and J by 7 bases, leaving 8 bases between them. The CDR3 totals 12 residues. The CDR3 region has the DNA TGTGCCAGCAGTGGCTGGTACGGGGAGCTGTTTTTT. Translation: CASSGWYGELFF.

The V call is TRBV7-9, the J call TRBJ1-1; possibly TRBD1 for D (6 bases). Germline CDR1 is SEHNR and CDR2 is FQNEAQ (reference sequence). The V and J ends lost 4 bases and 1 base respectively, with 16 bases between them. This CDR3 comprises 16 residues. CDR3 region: CASSYDTGHQNTEAFF. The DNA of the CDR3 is TGTGCCAGCAGCTACGACACGGGACACCAGAACACTGAAGCTTTCTTT.

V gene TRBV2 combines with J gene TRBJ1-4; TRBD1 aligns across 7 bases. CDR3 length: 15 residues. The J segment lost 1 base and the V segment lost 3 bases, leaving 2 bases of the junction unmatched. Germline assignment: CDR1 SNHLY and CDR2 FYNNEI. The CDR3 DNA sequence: TGTGCCAGCAGTGAGACAGGGTTAACTAATGAAAAACTGTTTTTT. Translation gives CASSETGLTNEKLFF.

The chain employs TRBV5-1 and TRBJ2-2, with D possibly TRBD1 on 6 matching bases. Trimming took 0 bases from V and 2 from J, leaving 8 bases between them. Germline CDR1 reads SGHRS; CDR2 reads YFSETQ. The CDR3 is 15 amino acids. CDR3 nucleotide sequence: TGCGCCAGCAGCTTGGAAGGGACAAACACCGGGGAGCTGTTTTTT. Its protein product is CASSLEGTNTGELFF. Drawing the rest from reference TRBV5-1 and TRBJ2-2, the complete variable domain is KAGVTQTPRYLIKTRGQQVTLSCSPISGHRSVSWYQQTPGQGLQFLFEYFSETQRNKGNFPGRFSGRQFSNSRSEMNVSTLELGDSALYLCASSLEGTNTGELFFGEGSRLTVL.